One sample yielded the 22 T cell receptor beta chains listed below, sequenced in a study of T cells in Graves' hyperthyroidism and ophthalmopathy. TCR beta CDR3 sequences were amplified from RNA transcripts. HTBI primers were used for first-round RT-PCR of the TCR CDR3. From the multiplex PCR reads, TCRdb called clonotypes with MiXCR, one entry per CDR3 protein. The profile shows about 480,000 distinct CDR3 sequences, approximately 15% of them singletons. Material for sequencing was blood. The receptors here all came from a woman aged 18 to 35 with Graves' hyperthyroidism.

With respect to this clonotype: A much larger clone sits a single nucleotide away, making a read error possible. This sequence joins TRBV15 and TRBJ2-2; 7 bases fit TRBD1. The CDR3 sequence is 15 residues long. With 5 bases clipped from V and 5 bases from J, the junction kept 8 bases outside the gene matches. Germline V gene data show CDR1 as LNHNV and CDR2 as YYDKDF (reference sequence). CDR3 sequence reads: CATSARAGGTGELFF. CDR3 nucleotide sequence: TGTGCCACCAGCGCTCGTGCAGGGGGAACCGGGGAGCTGTTTTTT. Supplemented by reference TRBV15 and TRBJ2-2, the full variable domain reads DAMVIQNPRYQVTQFGKPVTLSCSQTLNHNVMYWYQQKSSQAPKLLFHYYDKDFNNEADTPDNFQSRRPNTSFCFLDIRSPGLGDTAMYLCATSARAGGTGELFFGEGSRLTVL.

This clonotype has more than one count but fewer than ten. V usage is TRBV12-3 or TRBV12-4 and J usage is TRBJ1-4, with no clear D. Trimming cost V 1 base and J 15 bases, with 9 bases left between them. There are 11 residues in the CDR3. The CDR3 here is CASSLGRWLFF. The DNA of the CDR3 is TGTGCCAGCAGTTTAGGCCGATGGTTGTTTTTT.

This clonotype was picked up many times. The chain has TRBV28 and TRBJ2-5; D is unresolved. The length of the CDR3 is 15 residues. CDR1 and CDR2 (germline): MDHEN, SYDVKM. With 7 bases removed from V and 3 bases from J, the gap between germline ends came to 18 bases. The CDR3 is CASNLIVAGEETQYF. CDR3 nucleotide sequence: TGTGCCAGCAACCTAATCGTGGCAGGCGAAGAGACCCAGTACTTC.

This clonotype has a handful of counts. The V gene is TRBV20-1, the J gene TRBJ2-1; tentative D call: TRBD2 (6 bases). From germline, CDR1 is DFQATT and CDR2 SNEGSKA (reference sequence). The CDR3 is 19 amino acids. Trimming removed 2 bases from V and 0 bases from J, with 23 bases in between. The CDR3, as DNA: TGCAGTGCTAGACCCTCAACCCCGGCAGGGACTCGCTCCTACAATGAGCAGTTCTTC. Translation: CSARPSTPAGTRSYNEQFF.

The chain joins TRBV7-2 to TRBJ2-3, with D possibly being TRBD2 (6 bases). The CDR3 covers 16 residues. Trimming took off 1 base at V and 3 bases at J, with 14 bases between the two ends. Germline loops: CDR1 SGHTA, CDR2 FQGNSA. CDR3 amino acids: CASSLGVRERTDTQYF. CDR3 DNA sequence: TGTGCCAGCAGCTTAGGGGTCCGGGAGAGGACAGATACGCAGTATTTT.

CDR3 residues: CASSVVLANNEQFF. The CDR3 DNA follows: TGTGCCAGCAGCGTTGTTTTAGCGAACAATGAGCAGTTCTTC. V gene TRBV9 combines with J gene TRBJ2-1, with D possibly TRBD2 on 5 matching bases. The germline CDR1 and CDR2 sequences are SGDLS and YYNGEE. Deletions cut 2 bases from V and 5 bases from J, with 11 bases between. This CDR3 has 14 residues.

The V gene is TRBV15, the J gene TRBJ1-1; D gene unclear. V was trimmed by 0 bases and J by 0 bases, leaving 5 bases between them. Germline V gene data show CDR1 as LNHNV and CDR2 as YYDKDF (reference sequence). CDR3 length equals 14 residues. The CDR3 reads CATSRDQLNTEAFF. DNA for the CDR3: TGTGCCACCAGCAGAGATCAGCTGAACACTGAAGCTTTCTTT.

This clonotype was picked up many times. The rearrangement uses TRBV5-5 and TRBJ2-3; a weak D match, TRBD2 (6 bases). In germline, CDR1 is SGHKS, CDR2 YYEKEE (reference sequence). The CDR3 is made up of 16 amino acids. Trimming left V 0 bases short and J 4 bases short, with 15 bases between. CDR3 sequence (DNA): TGTGCCAGCAGCTTGGGTGGCGGGATGGGGGCAGATACGCAGTATTTT. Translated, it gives CASSLGGGMGADTQYF. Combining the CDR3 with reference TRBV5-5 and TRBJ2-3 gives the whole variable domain DAGVTQSPTHLIKTRGQQVTLRCSPISGHKSVSWYQQVLGQGPQFIFQYYEKEERGRGNFPDRFSARQFPNYSSELNVNALLLGDSALYLCASSLGGGMGADTQYFGPGTRLTVL.

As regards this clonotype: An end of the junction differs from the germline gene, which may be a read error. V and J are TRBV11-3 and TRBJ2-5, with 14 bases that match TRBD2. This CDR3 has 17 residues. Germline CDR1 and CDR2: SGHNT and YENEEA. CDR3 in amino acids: CASSPGLAGGQQETQCF. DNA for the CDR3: TGTGCCAGCAGCCCCGGACTAGCGGGAGGCCAGCAAGAGACCCAGTGCTTC.

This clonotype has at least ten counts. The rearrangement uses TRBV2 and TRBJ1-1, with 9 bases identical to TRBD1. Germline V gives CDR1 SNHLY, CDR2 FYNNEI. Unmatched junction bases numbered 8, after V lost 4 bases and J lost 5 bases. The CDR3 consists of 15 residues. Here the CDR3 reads CASSGPGQGETEAFF. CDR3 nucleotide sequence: TGTGCCAGCAGTGGCCCGGGACAGGGAGAGACTGAAGCTTTCTTT. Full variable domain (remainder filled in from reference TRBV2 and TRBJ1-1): EPEVTQTPSHQVTQMGQEVILRCVPISNHLYFYWYRQILGQKVEFLVSFYNNEISEKSEIFDDQFSVERPDGSNFTLKIRSTKLEDSAMYFCASSGPGQGETEAFFGQGTRLTVV.

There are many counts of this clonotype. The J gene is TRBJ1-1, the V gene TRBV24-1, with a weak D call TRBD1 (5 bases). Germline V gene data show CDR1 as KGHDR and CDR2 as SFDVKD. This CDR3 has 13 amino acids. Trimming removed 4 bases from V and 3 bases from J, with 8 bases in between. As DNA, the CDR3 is TGTGCCACCAGTGAGGGACCCTACACTGAAGCTTTCTTT. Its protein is CATSEGPYTEAFF.

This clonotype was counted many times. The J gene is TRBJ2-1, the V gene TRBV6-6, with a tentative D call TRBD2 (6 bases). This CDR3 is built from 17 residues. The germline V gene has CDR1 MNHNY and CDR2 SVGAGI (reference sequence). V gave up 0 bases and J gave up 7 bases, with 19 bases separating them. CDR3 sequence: CASSYSLTPLAPNEQFF. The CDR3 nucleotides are TGTGCCAGCAGTTACTCGTTAACTCCACTAGCCCCGAATGAGCAGTTCTTC.

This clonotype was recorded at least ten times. In DNA form, the CDR3 reads TGTGCCAGCAGTGACCCTCGCAGCGGGAGTCAAAATGAGCAGTTCTTC. This translates into CASSDPRSGSQNEQFF. This chain links TRBV25-1 with TRBJ2-1, with 8 bases fitting TRBD2. The CDR3 loop spans 16 amino acids. V trimming: 3 bases; J trimming: 7 bases; junction bases outside the gene matches: 11. Germline CDR1 reads MGHDK; CDR2 reads SYGVNS. The whole variable domain, remainder taken from reference TRBV25-1 and TRBJ2-1, is EADIYQTPRYLVIGTGKKITLECSQTMGHDKMYWYQQDPGMELHLIHYSYGVNSTEKGDLSSESTVSRIRTEHFPLTLESARPSHTSQYLCASSDPRSGSQNEQFFGPGTRLTVL.

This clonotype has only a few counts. CDR3: CASSLSGTGNTEAFF. CDR3 DNA sequence: TGCGCCAGCAGCTTATCCGGGACAGGGAACACTGAAGCTTTCTTT. J is TRBJ1-1 and V is TRBV5-1; 8 positions agree with TRBD1. The trim removed 2 bases at V and 1 base at J, leaving 4 bases unmatched. The CDR3 sequence is 15 residues long. Germline V gene lookup returns CDR1 SGHRS and CDR2 YFSETQ.

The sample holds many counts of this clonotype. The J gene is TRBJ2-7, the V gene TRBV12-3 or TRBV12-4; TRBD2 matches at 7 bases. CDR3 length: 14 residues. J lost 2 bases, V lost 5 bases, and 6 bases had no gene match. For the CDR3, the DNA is TGTGCCAGCAGTGGGCGTGCGGGGGCCTACGAGCAGTACTTC. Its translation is CASSGRAGAYEQYF.

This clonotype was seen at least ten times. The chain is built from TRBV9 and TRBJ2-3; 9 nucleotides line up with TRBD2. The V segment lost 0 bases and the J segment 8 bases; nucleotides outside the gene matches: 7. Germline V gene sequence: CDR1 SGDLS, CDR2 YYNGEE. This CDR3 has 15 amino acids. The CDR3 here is CASSVEGGRAGTQYF. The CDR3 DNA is TGTGCCAGCAGCGTAGAAGGCGGGAGGGCTGGTACGCAGTATTTT.

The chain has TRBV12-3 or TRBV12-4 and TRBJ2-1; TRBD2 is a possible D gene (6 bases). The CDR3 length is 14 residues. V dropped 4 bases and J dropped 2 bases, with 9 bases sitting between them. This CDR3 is CASSSREPYNEQFF. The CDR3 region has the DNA TGTGCCAGCAGTTCACGGGAGCCCTACAATGAGCAGTTCTTC.

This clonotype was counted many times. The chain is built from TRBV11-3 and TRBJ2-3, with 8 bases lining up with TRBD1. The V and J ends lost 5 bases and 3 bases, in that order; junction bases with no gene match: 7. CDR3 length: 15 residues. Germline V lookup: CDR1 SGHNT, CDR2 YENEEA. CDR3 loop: CASSHRDRLTDTQYF. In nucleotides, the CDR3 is TGTGCCAGCAGCCACCGGGACAGGCTAACAGATACGCAGTATTTT.

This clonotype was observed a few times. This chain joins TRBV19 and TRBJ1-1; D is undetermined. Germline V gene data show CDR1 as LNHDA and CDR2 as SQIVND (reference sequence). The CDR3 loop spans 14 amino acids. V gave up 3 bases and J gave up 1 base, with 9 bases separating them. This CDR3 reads CASSIVPQNTEAFF. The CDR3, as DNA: TGTGCCAGTAGTATTGTACCCCAGAACACTGAAGCTTTCTTT. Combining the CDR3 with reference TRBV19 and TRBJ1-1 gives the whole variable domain DGGITQSPKYLFRKEGQNVTLSCEQNLNHDAMYWYRQDPGQGLRLIYYSQIVNDFQKGDIAEGYSVSREKKESFPLTVTSAQKNPTAFYLCASSIVPQNTEAFFGQGTRLTVV.

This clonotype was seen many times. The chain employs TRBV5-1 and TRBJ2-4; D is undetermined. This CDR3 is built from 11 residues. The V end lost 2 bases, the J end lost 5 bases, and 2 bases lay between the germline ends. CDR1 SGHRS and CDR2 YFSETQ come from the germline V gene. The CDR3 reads CASSFQNIQYF. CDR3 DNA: TGCGCCAGCAGCTTCCAAAACATTCAGTACTTC.

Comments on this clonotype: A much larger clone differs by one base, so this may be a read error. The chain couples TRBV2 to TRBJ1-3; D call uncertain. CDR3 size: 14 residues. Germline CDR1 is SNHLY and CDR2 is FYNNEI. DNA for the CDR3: TGTGCCAGCGTCGCCGGGATCTCTGGAAACGCCATATATTTT. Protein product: CASVAGISGNAIYF.

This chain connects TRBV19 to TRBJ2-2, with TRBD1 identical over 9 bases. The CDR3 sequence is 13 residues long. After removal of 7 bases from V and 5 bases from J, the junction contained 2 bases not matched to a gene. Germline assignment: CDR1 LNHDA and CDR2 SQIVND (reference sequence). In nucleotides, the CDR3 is TGTGCCAGTATGACAGGGGGAACCGGGGAGCTGTTTTTT. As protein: CASMTGGTGELFF.